This T cell receptor beta chain comes out of a study of T cell responses to AZD1222 COVID-19 vaccine. Produced via immunoSEQ multiplex PCR; TCRdb's table is partial and in-frame only. The sample holds around 130,000 clones, about 94% seen once. After removal of 3 bases from V and 2 bases from J, the junction contained 14 bases not matched to a gene. The CDR3 has 19 amino acids. Germline CDR1 MNHEY, CDR2 SMNVEV (reference sequence). The J gene is TRBJ2-7, the V gene TRBV27; 12 bases line up with TRBD2. The sequence derives from an adult in good health. The source material was peripheral blood, sampled on day 0 of AZD1222 vaccination. The CDR3 DNA is TGTGCCAGCAGTTTCTTTCCCTTCTTAACTAGCGGGAGGCCCTACGAGCAGTACTTC. Its translation: CASSFFPFLTSGRPYEQYF.